This T cell receptor (beta chain) was sequenced in a study of T-cell reconstitution after alpha-beta-depleted transplantation in children. This clonotype was counted only a few times. The TCRbeta library incorporated unique molecular identifiers. TCRdb redid the calling of the PCR reads with MiXCR, one entry per CDR3 protein. The table lists 200,000 to 250,000 distinct CDR3 sequences, 24% of them singletons, with about 5% in the top ten. V dropped 3 bases and J dropped 2 bases, with 13 bases sitting between them. The CDR3 is 15 residues long. Germline CDR1 and CDR2: SGHVS and FNYEAQ. The receptor was derived from a female patient between 2 and 15 years old who had a stem cell transplant for congenital amegakaryocytic thrombocytopenia, so the T cells may come from the graft donor. The sequencing here drew on PBMCs, mostly from graft donor cells, taken 360 days after TCRalphabeta/CD19-depleted stem cell transplant. J is TRBJ2-5 and V is TRBV7-6; TRBD2 might be the D (5 bases). The CDR3 DNA follows: TGTGCCAGCAGCTTCGGGCTAGCATCGCAAGAGACCCAGTACTTC. Amino acids: CASSFGLASQETQYF. The full variable domain, its missing parts supplied by reference TRBV7-6 and TRBJ2-5, is GAGVSQSPRYKVTKRGQDVALRCDPISGHVSLYWYRQALGQGPEFLTYFNYEAQQDKSGLPNDRFSAERPEGSISTLTIQRTEQRDSAMYRCASSFGLASQETQYFGPGTRLLVL.